A selection of T cell receptor beta chains follows, all from one sample in a study of T cells in Graves' hyperthyroidism and ophthalmopathy. TCRdb reanalysed the multiplex PCR reads using MiXCR and keeps one entry per CDR3 protein. The sample holds roughly 100,000 distinct CDR3 sequences, roughly 39% seen once. The sample comprised peripheral blood or thyroid tissue (not recorded which). The receptors come from a woman younger than 45 with Graves' hyperthyroidism. The CDR3 runs from the conserved cysteine through the conserved F or W. A D gene is named only where the DNA matches it firmly. Expanded clones are given a class, and other clones once, few, many or no size at all.

clone size | J gene | CDR3 length | V gene | D gene | CDR3 protein | CDR3 DNA
- | TRBJ1-5 | 13 | TRBV7-2 | - | CAGSLERNQPQHF | TGTGCCGGCAGCTTAGAGAGAAATCAGCCCCAGCATTTT
many | TRBJ1-2 | 17 | TRBV20-1 | - | CSAKIWGRVDDVYGYTF | TGCAGTGCTAAAATATGGGGTCGGGTTGATGATGTCTATGGCTACACCTTC
many | TRBJ1-2 | 13 | TRBV28 | - | CAIRDFSNYGYTF | TGTGCCATTAGGGACTTCTCTAACTATGGCTACACCTTC
few | TRBJ2-7 | 15 | TRBV18 | - | CASSPRLGPGNEQYF | TGTGCCAGCTCACCACGACTGGGGCCGGGCAACGAGCAGTACTTC
- | TRBJ2-4 | 16 | TRBV15 | TRBD1 | CATSATRYRGMNIQYF | TGTGCCACCAGCGCCACGCGCTACAGGGGGATGAACATTCAGTACTTC
many | TRBJ1-2 | 14 | TRBV7-6 | TRBD1 | CASSSSTGVGGYTF | TGTGCCAGCAGCTCCTCCACAGGGGTCGGTGGCTACACCTTC
many | TRBJ1-2 | 13 | TRBV13 | - | CASSDVGNYGYTF | TGTGCCAGCAGCGATGTAGGGAACTATGGCTACACCTTC
many | TRBJ1-1 | 12 | TRBV20-1 | - | CSALPLNTEAFF | TGCAGTGCTCTTCCTCTGAACACTGAAGCTTTCTTT
many | TRBJ2-5 | 13 | TRBV7-2 | - | CASNRPPGMTQYF | TGTGCCAGCAACCGCCCCCCGGGAATGACCCAGTACTTC
- | TRBJ1-6 | 17 | TRBV12-3/TRBV12-4 | TRBD1 | CASSGQGAGTENSPLHF | TGTGCCAGCAGCGGACAGGGGGCCGGGACAGAGAATTCACCCCTCCACTTT
many | TRBJ2-7 | 14 | TRBV20-1 | TRBD2 | CSAVTWLADHEQYF | TGCAGTGCCGTAACGTGGCTAGCGGACCACGAGCAGTACTTC
many | TRBJ2-5 | 16 | TRBV11-2 | TRBD2 | CASSSGLAGVSETQYF | TGTGCCAGCAGCTCCGGACTAGCGGGAGTTAGTGAGACCCAGTACTTC
- | TRBJ2-6 | 16 | TRBV30 | TRBD1 | CAWTNTGVGGANALTF | TGTGCCTGGACCAACACAGGGGTCGGTGGGGCCAACGCCCTGACTTTC
many | TRBJ2-7 | 14 | TRBV4-1 | - | CASSDGLGSYEQYF | TGCGCCAGCTCCGACGGCTTGGGCTCCTACGAGCAATACTTC
- | TRBJ2-3 | 19 | TRBV5-6 | TRBD2 | CASSPLGLAGVLRTDTQYF | TGTGCCAGCAGCCCGTTGGGACTAGCGGGAGTATTACGGACAGATACGCAGTATTTT